Each of the 26 T cell receptor beta chains below was sequenced from the same sample in a study of T cells expressing NK-cell markers. From the 5' RACE reads, TCRdb lists one entry per CDR3 protein and no DNA. This repertoire includes 350,000 to 450,000 distinct CDR3 sequences. Sequences were obtained from blood T cells: a sorted CD56 or NKG2C T cell subset, CD4+ or CD8+ T cells, or bulk PBMC T cells (not recorded which). The receptors here all came from a man aged 18 to 69 in good health.

The chain joins TRBV5-4 to TRBJ2-1; the TRBD2 assignment by TCRdb is unverifiable without DNA. The CDR3 is 19 residues long. Germline V gives CDR1 SGHNT, CDR2 YYREEE (reference sequence). CDR3 sequence: CASSLRVRGALIAYNEQFF. The whole variable domain, filled in from reference TRBV5-4 and TRBJ2-1, reads ETGVTQSPTHLIKTRGQQVTLRCSSQSGHNTVSWYQQALGQGPQFIFQYYREEENGRGNFPPRFSGLQFPNYSSELNVNALELDDSALYLCASSLRVRGALIAYNEQFFGPGTRLTVL.

The CDR3 protein is CASSLRREVYEQYF. This sequence joins TRBV12-3 or TRBV12-4 and TRBJ2-7. CDR3 size: 14 residues.

This chain connects TRBV20-1 to TRBJ2-7; TCRdb selects TRBD1, and the lack of DNA leaves this call unchecked. The CDR3 length is 14 residues. Per the germline V gene, CDR1 is DFQATT and CDR2 is SNEGSKA (reference sequence). This CDR3 is CSAQPVDGPYEQYF.

V gene TRBV6-1 combines with J gene TRBJ2-7. Germline V gives CDR1 MNHNS, CDR2 SASEGT. The CDR3 consists of 15 residues. Here the CDR3 reads CASSESFIGDYEQYF.

This chain uses TRBV4-1 with TRBJ2-7. This CDR3 contains 12 residues. In germline, CDR1 is MGHRA, CDR2 YSYEKL. This chain's CDR3 is CASSQVLGEQYF.

This CDR3 reads CASTIPAGTGGYEQYF. The chain couples TRBV2 to TRBJ2-7; TCRdb calls TRBD1, which cannot be checked without DNA. Germline V gene lookup returns CDR1 SNHLY and CDR2 FYNNEI. CDR3 length equals 16 residues.

The chain has TRBV3-1 and TRBJ1-2; TCRdb returns TRBD1, unconfirmable since there is no DNA. Germline lookup yields CDR1 LGHDT and CDR2 YNNKEL (reference sequence). The CDR3 consists of 15 residues. This chain's CDR3 is CASSLTEGGWNGYTF.

The chain couples TRBV2 to TRBJ1-4; TCRdb calls TRBD1, which cannot be checked without DNA. The CDR3 totals 14 residues. Germline values: CDR1 SNHLY, CDR2 FYNNEI. The CDR3 loop is CASRSQSDNEKLFF.

The rearrangement uses TRBV4-1 and TRBJ1-1; TCRdb's D call, TRBD1, is unchecked because there is no DNA. CDR3 length: 14 residues. CDR1 and CDR2 from the germline V gene are MGHRA and YSYEKL. This CDR3 reads CASSQDRGNTEAFF.

The J gene is TRBJ1-2, the V gene TRBV3-1. In germline, CDR1 is LGHDT, CDR2 YNNKEL (reference sequence). The CDR3 sequence is 15 residues long. This CDR3 is CASSLQRGAITTYTF.

This chain joins TRBV20-1 and TRBJ2-5; the TCRdb call, TRBD1, lacks DNA for checking. The CDR3 length is 13 residues. Germline CDR1 DFQATT, CDR2 SNEGSKA (reference sequence). CDR3 amino acids: CSAGGARVETQYF.

This chain uses TRBV11-1 with TRBJ2-1; the D call from TCRdb, TRBD1, cannot be confirmed without DNA. Per germline, CDR1 SGHAT and CDR2 FQDESV (reference sequence). The CDR3 covers 16 residues. The CDR3 protein is CASSPLGQGAYNEQFF.

V and J are TRBV5-1 and TRBJ2-2; the TRBD1 assignment by TCRdb is unverifiable without DNA. Germline V gene sequence: CDR1 SGHRS, CDR2 YFSETQ. The CDR3 spans 16 residues. The CDR3: CASSRGRTGNTGELFF.

The gene calls are TRBV6-5 and TRBJ1-6; TCRdb's assignment of TRBD1 cannot be checked, as there is no DNA. In germline, CDR1 is MNHEY, CDR2 SVGAGI. The CDR3 sequence is 15 residues long. CDR3 region: CASSYGPGGTSPLHF.

The CDR3 is CSAGEGKGYGYTF. The chain combines TRBV29-1 with TRBJ1-2. Germline V gene sequence: CDR1 SQVTM, CDR2 ANQGSEA. The CDR3 has 13 amino acids. The full variable domain, its missing parts supplied by reference TRBV29-1 and TRBJ1-2, is SAVISQKPSRDICQRGTSLTIQCQVDSQVTMMFWYRQQPGQSLTLIATANQGSEATYESGFVIDKFPISRPNLTFSTLTVSNMSPEDSSIYLCSAGEGKGYGYTFGSGTRLTVV.

The chain combines TRBV6-5 with TRBJ1-2; the D call of TRBD1 rests on TCRdb alone, since no DNA is present to check it. This CDR3 has 16 amino acids. Germline CDR1 is MNHEY and CDR2 is SVGAGI. The CDR3 reads CASSSPTARGLSGYTF.

The chain uses TRBV30 and TRBJ1-1. In germline, CDR1 is GTSNPN, CDR2 SVGIG (reference sequence). This CDR3 region has 15 residues. CDR3 in amino acids: CAWSVRRILNTEAFF.

The rearrangement links TRBV6-1 to TRBJ2-1; the TRBD2 assignment by TCRdb is unverifiable without DNA. The germline CDR1 and CDR2 sequences are MNHNS and SASEGT. There are 14 residues in the CDR3. CDR3: CASSLLSGGNEQFF.

This chain links TRBV7-3 with TRBJ2-1; the D call of TRBD2 rests on TCRdb alone, since no DNA is present to check it. This CDR3 comprises 15 residues. Germline CDR1 SGHTA, CDR2 FQGTGA. The CDR3 spells CASSPGLGSNNEQFF. Drawing the rest from reference TRBV7-3 and TRBJ2-1, the complete variable domain is GAGVSQTPSNKVTEKGKYVELRCDPISGHTALYWYRQSLGQGPEFLIYFQGTGAADDSGLPNDRFFAVRPEGSVSTLKIQRTERGDSAVYLCASSPGLGSNNEQFFGPGTRLTVL.

The J gene is TRBJ1-2, the V gene TRBV24-1. Germline loops: CDR1 KGHDR, CDR2 SFDVKD. This CDR3 comprises 13 residues. CDR3 amino acids: CATSDFPSESYTF.

J is TRBJ2-5 and V is TRBV7-2; lacking DNA, the TRBD2 call made by TCRdb goes unchecked. The CDR3 runs to 17 residues. Germline V lookup: CDR1 SGHTA, CDR2 FQGNSA. The CDR3 spells CASSFGTSGGPQETQYF. The full variable domain, rest sourced from reference TRBV7-2 and TRBJ2-5, is GAGVSQSPSNKVTEKGKDVELRCDPISGHTALYWYRQSLGQGLEFLIYFQGNSAPDKSGLPSDRFSAERTGGSVSTLTIQRTQQEDSAVYLCASSFGTSGGPQETQYFGPGTRLLVL.

This chain connects TRBV5-1 to TRBJ1-1; TCRdb's D gene call, TRBD1, goes unchecked for lack of DNA. CDR1 SGHRS and CDR2 YFSETQ come from the germline V gene. CDR3 length: 13 residues. CDR3 residues: CASSLGQGPSAFF.

The chain couples TRBV29-1 to TRBJ2-2; TCRdb lists TRBD2, though no DNA is available to test this call. Germline V CDR1 and CDR2: SQVTM, ANQGSEA. The CDR3 loop spans 14 amino acids. CDR3: CSAMREGETGELFF.

The chain is built from TRBV7-2 and TRBJ2-7; checking the TCRdb D call of TRBD1 is not possible without DNA. Germline V gene lookup returns CDR1 SGHTA and CDR2 FQGNSA. This CDR3 region has 15 residues. CDR3 region: CASSLSPGTGFEQYF.

The gene calls are TRBV3-1 and TRBJ2-1; there is no DNA to check the TCRdb D call of TRBD1. The CDR3 has 16 residues. Looked up from germline, CDR1 is LGHDT and CDR2 is YNNKEL (reference sequence). The CDR3 is CASSPYRALRSDEQFF.

V and J are TRBV7-2 and TRBJ2-1; TCRdb proposes TRBD1, but this gene call is untestable without DNA. The germline gives CDR1 SGHTA, CDR2 FQGNSA. CDR3 length: 16 residues. The CDR3 is CASSPSPQGTYNEQFF. The complete variable domain, with remaining parts taken from reference TRBV7-2 and TRBJ2-1, reads GAGVSQSPSNKVTEKGKDVELRCDPISGHTALYWYRQSLGQGLEFLIYFQGNSAPDKSGLPSDRFSAERTGGSVSTLTIQRTQQEDSAVYLCASSPSPQGTYNEQFFGPGTRLTVL.